This T cell receptor beta chain was obtained from a study of blood T cells in healthy people across ages. The table lists this clonotype with a few counts. CDR3 size: 15 residues. A sample-barcoded 5' primer and a J-beta primer mix were used in a second PCR of roughly 6 to 11 cycles. Every cDNA was tagged by a template-switch adaptor with 12 random nucleotides. Via MiXCR, TCRdb re-called the 5' RACE reads, giving one row per CDR3 protein. The table lists approximately 580,000 distinct CDR3 sequences, nearly 25% of them singletons. The data also belong to a second study, concerning T cells of mothers and their children. In that study: Sequencing returned over 8 million TCR beta CDR3 reads per mother and 3 million to 3.5 million per child. Nobody spotted any persistent microchimeric T cell clones.

This receptor was taken from a boy younger than 18 in good health. V usage is TRBV21-1 and J usage is TRBJ2-7; no DNA check was done on the table's D call, TRBD1. TRBV21-1 is reported as a pseudogene. Material for sequencing was blood. The CDR3 DNA reads as TGTGCCAGCAGCCCCGGGGAAGGGCTGGCCTACGAGCAGTACTTC. It encodes CASSPGEGLAYEQYF.